This TCR beta chain was recorded in a study of blood T cell repertoires in COVID-19. Study summary: COVID-19 samples from acute and convalescent phases originated in the United States, Italy and Spain. Sources were T cells, B-cell-depleted T cells, or PBMCs; the material itself was cDNA or gDNA.

CDR3 size: 12 residues. Germline V gives CDR1 SQVTM, CDR2 ANQGSEA. V lost 4 bases and J lost 5, with 9 bases in between. Per the original methods: Reference gene primer amplification gave nucleated cell count estimates. The assay was immunoSEQ multiplex PCR, and TCRdb's table has in-frame clones only and misses some. D and trimming come from the DNA, and the V and J calls and clone size come from that table. This table holds roughly 77,000 clones, 85% to 90% found once. The sample taken for sequencing was peripheral blood. The V gene is TRBV29-1, the J gene TRBJ2-1; D not certain. The clonotype originates from a middle-aged man with active COVID-19. The DNA of the CDR3 is TGCAGCGTTGTTTCCCTTGACAATGAGCAGTTCTTC. It is translated as CSVVSLDNEQFF.